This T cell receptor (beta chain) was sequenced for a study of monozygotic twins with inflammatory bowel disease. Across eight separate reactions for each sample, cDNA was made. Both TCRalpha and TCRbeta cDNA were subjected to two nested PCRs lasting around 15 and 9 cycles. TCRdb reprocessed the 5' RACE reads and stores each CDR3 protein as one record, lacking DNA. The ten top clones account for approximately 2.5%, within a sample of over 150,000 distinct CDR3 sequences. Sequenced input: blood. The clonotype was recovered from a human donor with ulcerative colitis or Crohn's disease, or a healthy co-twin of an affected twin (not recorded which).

Here the CDR3 reads CASSLVAGRDSYEQYF. The chain combines TRBV13 with TRBJ2-7; TCRdb selects TRBD2, and the lack of DNA leaves this call unchecked. Germline V lookup: CDR1 PRHDT, CDR2 FYEKMQ (reference sequence). This CDR3 contains 16 residues.